This is a list of T cell receptor beta chains from one sample in a study of beta chain features in type 1 diabetes. Method: immunoSEQ multiplex PCR; TCRdb's copy keeps in-frame clones and lacks some. Here the sample spans hundreds of thousands of clones, roughly a sixth being singletons. Sequencing used naive CD4+ T cells from blood. The receptors were sampled from a man aged 18 to 29 in good health. The CDR3 runs from the conserved cysteine through the conserved F or W. The D gene is left open where the match is weak. Size is omitted from some rows. Given values are once, few, many or a class for expanded clones.

>TRBV29-1|-|TRBJ1-5|-
TGCAGCGTTGGGGAGGGTGACCAGCCCCAGCATTTT
CSVGEGDQPQHF
>TRBV4-2|-|TRBJ2-5|TRBD2
TGTGCCAGCAGCCAAGGTTCGCGGGGGATATCTCAAGAGACCCAGTACTTC
CASSQGSRGISQETQYF
>TRBV20-1|-|TRBJ2-2|-
TGCAGTGCACTAGGGGCCGGGGAGCTGTTTTTT
CSALGAGELFF
>TRBV9|-|TRBJ1-3|TRBD1
TGTGCCAGCAGCGCACAGGACAGGGGCTCTGGAAACACCATATATTTT
CASSAQDRGSGNTIYF
>TRBV27|-|TRBJ2-7|-
TGTGCCAGCAGTCGTCAGGACAGCTCCTACGAGCAGTACTTC
CASSRQDSSYEQYF
>TRBV27|few|TRBJ2-1|TRBD2
TGTGCCAGCTCAATCAGGACTAGCGGGGCAAAGTACAATGAGCAGTTCTTC
CASSIRTSGAKYNEQFF
>TRBV7-2|few|TRBJ2-3|-
TGTGCCAGCAGCTTAGTTTCTGGCGGGGCTAGCACAGATACGCAGTATTTT
CASSLVSGGASTDTQYF
>TRBV10-3|-|TRBJ1-5|-
TGTGCCATCAGTGAGTCTTCAGGGGATCAGCCCCAGCATTTT
CAISESSGDQPQHF
>TRBV7-2|few|TRBJ2-6|-
TGTGCCAGCAGCTTTCTTTTGTCTGGGGCCAACGTCCTGACTTTC
CASSFLLSGANVLTF
>TRBV5-1|-|TRBJ1-2|TRBD1
TGCGCCAGCAGCTTGGCCTATTCCAGGGGGCATGGCTACACCTTC
CASSLAYSRGHGYTF
>TRBV9|few|TRBJ1-3|TRBD1
TGTGCCAGCAGCGTAGGCCGGGACAGGGTCTCTGGAAACACCATATATTTT
CASSVGRDRVSGNTIYF
>TRBV18|-|TRBJ1-1|-
TGTGCCAGCTCACCTGGTCAGGACACTGAAGCTTTCTTT
CASSPGQDTEAFF
>TRBV29-1|-|TRBJ2-1|TRBD2
TGCAGCGTTGAGTCGGGGACTAATGATGAGCAGTTCTTC
CSVESGTNDEQFF
>TRBV7-6|-|TRBJ2-7|-
TGTGCCAGCAGCCTGACCTCCTACGAGCAGTACTTC
CASSLTSYEQYF
>TRBV7-9|-|TRBJ1-4|-
TGTGCCAGCAGCTTAGTGGAGGGGTTGGGGAAACTGTTTTTT
CASSLVEGLGKLFF
>TRBV29-1|-|TRBJ1-1|-
TGCAGCGTTGGGCGGACTAACACTGAAGCTTTCTTT
CSVGRTNTEAFF
>TRBV15|few|TRBJ2-2|-
TGTGCCACCAGCAGAGAATTAGCGGTCGGAACCGGGGAGCTGTTTTTT
CATSRELAVGTGELFF
>TRBV6-5|-|TRBJ1-5|-
TGTGCCAGCAGTTACGGATCAGAGCATAGCAATCAGCCCCAGCATTTT
CASSYGSEHSNQPQHF
>TRBV15|-|TRBJ1-1|-
TGTGCCACCAGCGTAACGACAGGGAACACTGAAGCTTTCTTT
CATSVTTGNTEAFF
>TRBV7-2|few|TRBJ2-5|-
TGTGCCAGCAGCCCACAGGGGAGGGGAGAGACCCAGTACTTC
CASSPQGRGETQYF
>TRBV18|few|TRBJ2-5|-
TGTGCCAGCTCACCGGGATCAGAAGAGACCCAGTACTTC
CASSPGSEETQYF
>TRBV4-3|-|TRBJ1-2|-
TGCGCCAGCAGCCAAAGCTTGTACAGCTCTAACTATGGCTACACCTTC
CASSQSLYSSNYGYTF
>TRBV7-9|few|TRBJ2-7|TRBD1
TGTGCCAGCAGCATGGGACAGGGGGTTTTCCACGAGCAGTACTTC
CASSMGQGVFHEQYF
>TRBV5-1|few|TRBJ1-2|-
TGCGCCAGCAGCTTGGCTGGGGGGAACTATGGCTACACCTTC
CASSLAGGNYGYTF
>TRBV29-1|-|TRBJ2-5|TRBD2
TGCAGCGTCTCCCCGACGGGGGGGGAGACCCAGTACTTC
CSVSPTGGETQYF
>TRBV10-3|few|TRBJ2-1|-
TGTGCCATAGGGAGACAGTTATACAATGAGCAGTTCTTC
CAIGRQLYNEQFF
>TRBV7-9|few|TRBJ1-1|TRBD1
TGTGCCAGCAGCTTGAGGGGGCGGAACACTGAAGCTTTCTTT
CASSLRGRNTEAFF
>TRBV5-6|-|TRBJ2-5|-
TGTGCCAGCAGCTGGGCAGAGACCCAGTACTTC
CASSWAETQYF
>TRBV5-1|-|TRBJ2-7|TRBD2
TGCGCCAGCAGCCAGACTAGCGCAGCCTACGAGCAGTACTTC
CASSQTSAAYEQYF
>TRBV7-2|few|TRBJ2-1|-
TGTGCCAGCAGCCCGAGGGGGTTCCGTTACAATGAGCAGTTCTTC
CASSPRGFRYNEQFF
>TRBV20-1|-|TRBJ2-7|-
TGCAGTGCTAGGCGTTCCTACGAGCAGTACTTC
CSARRSYEQYF
>TRBV7-3|few|TRBJ2-5|TRBD1
TGTGCCAGCAGCTTGAGAGGACAGGGTCTTGGAGAGACCCAGTACTTC
CASSLRGQGLGETQYF
>TRBV6-5|-|TRBJ2-5|TRBD1
TGTGCCAGCAGTCTCCCGGGACAGGGGGCGAAAACCCAGTACTTC
CASSLPGQGAKTQYF
>TRBV25-1|-|TRBJ1-5|-
TGTGCCAGCAGTGAGATGGCCAGTCACCAGCCCCAGCATTTT
CASSEMASHQPQHF
>TRBV10-3|few|TRBJ2-3|TRBD2
TGTGCCATACGGACTAGCGGGAATGATACGCAGTATTTT
CAIRTSGNDTQYF
>TRBV7-9|few|TRBJ2-7|-
TGTGCCAGCAGCCCACCGGGACACCCGACTACTGAGTACTTC
CASSPPGHPTTEYF
>TRBV9|few|TRBJ1-5|-
TGTGCCAGCAGCGTAGGGCAGGGTGGGGATCAGCCCCAGCATTTT
CASSVGQGGDQPQHF
>TRBV29-1|-|TRBJ2-7|TRBD1
TGCAGCGCCAAAAGGGGGCTGGACAGTATCTACGAGCAGTACTTC
CSAKRGLDSIYEQYF
>TRBV6-5|few|TRBJ2-6|-
TGTGCCAGCACCCCCTCGTCTGGGGCCAACGTCCTGACTTTC
CASTPSSGANVLTF
>TRBV6-5|few|TRBJ2-7|-
TGTGCCAGCACCACCGACATGAGAGGCTACGAGCAGTACTTC
CASTTDMRGYEQYF
>TRBV5-1|-|TRBJ2-1|TRBD1
TGCGCCAGCAGTCGGACAGGACAGATTCGAGGGGTAAAGCAGTTCTTC
CASSRTGQIRGVKQFF
>TRBV5-1|few|TRBJ2-5|TRBD2
TGCGCCAGCAGCCCTTTGGGGGGGAGACAAGAGACCCAGTACTTC
CASSPLGGRQETQYF
>TRBV29-1|few|TRBJ2-1|-
TGCAGCGTTGAGGTTGGTGAGCAGTTCTTC
CSVEVGEQFF
>TRBV5-4|-|TRBJ1-6|TRBD1
TGTGCCAGCAGCTTACCGGGGACAGCGAAATCACCCCTCCACTTT
CASSLPGTAKSPLHF
>TRBV28|-|TRBJ2-6|-
TGTGCCAGCAGAATAACCGGGATACCCTCTGGGGCCAACGTCCTGACTTTC
CASRITGIPSGANVLTF
>TRBV21-1|many|TRBJ2-3|-
TGTGCCAGCAGCAATCTGCCTGATACGCAGTATTTT
CASSNLPDTQYF
>TRBV2|-|TRBJ1-5|TRBD1
TGTGCCAGCAGCGGGACAGGGAATCAGCCCCAGCATTTT
CASSGTGNQPQHF
>TRBV13|few|TRBJ2-2|-
TGTGCCAGCAGCCGGGGTCCCGGGGAGCTGTTTTTT
CASSRGPGELFF
>TRBV28|-|TRBJ1-5|TRBD1
TGTGCCAGCAGCAGGACAGGGAGTCAGCCCCAGCATTTT
CASSRTGSQPQHF